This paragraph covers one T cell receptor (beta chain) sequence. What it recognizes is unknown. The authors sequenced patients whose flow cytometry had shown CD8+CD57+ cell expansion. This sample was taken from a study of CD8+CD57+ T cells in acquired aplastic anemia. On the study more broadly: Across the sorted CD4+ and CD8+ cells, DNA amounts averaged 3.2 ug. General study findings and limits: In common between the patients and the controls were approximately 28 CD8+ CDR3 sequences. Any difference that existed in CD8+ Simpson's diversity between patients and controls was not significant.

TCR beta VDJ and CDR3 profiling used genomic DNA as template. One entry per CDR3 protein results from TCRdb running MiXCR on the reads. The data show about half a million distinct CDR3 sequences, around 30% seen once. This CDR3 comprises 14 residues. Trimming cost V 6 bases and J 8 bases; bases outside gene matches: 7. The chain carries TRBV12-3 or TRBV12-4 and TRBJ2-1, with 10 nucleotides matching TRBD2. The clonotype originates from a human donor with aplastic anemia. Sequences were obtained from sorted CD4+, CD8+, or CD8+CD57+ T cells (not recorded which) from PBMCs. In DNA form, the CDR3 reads TGTGCCAGCAGGGGACTAGCGACCCCCCATGAGCAGTTCTTC. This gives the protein CASRGLATPHEQFF.